This T cell receptor beta chain was sequenced during a study of blood T cell repertoires in COVID-19. Study-wide background: Sources were T cells, B-cell-depleted T cells, or PBMCs; the material itself was cDNA or gDNA.

Either two negative PCRs, clearance, or symptom resolution qualified Cohort 3 donors as recovered. Per the original data handling: Amplification from reference gene primers served as the basis for estimated nucleated cell counts. The table came from immunoSEQ multiplex PCR; TCRdb's copy has only in-frame clones and leaves some out. V, J and clone size reflect that table, while D and trimming were determined from the DNA. The repertoire holds more than 300,000 clones, with about nine tenths as singletons. With 4 bases clipped from V and 6 bases from J, the junction kept 1 base outside the gene matches. The CDR3 totals 14 residues. Germline CDR1 reads ENHRY; CDR2 reads SYGVKD.

The origin of this receptor is a woman in her thirties who had recovered from COVID-19. Sequencing was performed on PBMCs or T cells enriched from blood (not recorded which). V gene TRBV10-3 combines with J gene TRBJ2-2; TRBD2 matches at 11 bases. The CDR3 protein is CAISGTSGPGELFF. The CDR3 nucleotides read TGTGCCATCAGTGGGACTAGCGGGCCCGGGGAGCTGTTTTTT.